This T cell receptor (beta chain) was sequenced in a study of T-cell reconstitution after alpha-beta-depleted transplantation in children. This sample's TCRbeta library carried unique molecular identifier barcodes. TCRdb analysed the PCR reads with MiXCR anew, one entry per CDR3 protein. This sample has 95,000 to 120,000 distinct CDR3 sequences, with about 6.4% found just once. Overall study results and limits: About two months after transplant, alpha-beta T cells reportedly came from several hundred expanded graft clones. Newly made T cells mostly supplied T-cell counts and diversity one year after transplant. Surviving recipient T cells and thymic progenitors produced the high day-60 TCRbeta diversity seen in some patients.

The CDR3 length is 15 residues. Trimming took off 5 bases at V and 1 base at J, with 13 bases between the two ends. In germline, CDR1 is SGHAT, CDR2 FQNNGV. This clonotype was counted at least ten times. Its antigen is undetermined. The sequences come from PBMCs, mostly from graft donor cells, collected 360 days after TCRalphabeta/CD19-depleted stem cell transplant. The clonotype originates from a male patient between 2 and 10 years old who had a stem cell transplant for acute lymphoblastic leukemia, so the T cells may come from the graft donor. J is TRBJ2-3 and V is TRBV11-2; D could derive from TRBD1 or TRBD2 (6 bases each). In nucleotides, the CDR3 is TGTGCCAGCAGCCATCTCGGGGGCGGCACAGATACGCAGTATTTT. Its protein is CASSHLGGGTDTQYF.